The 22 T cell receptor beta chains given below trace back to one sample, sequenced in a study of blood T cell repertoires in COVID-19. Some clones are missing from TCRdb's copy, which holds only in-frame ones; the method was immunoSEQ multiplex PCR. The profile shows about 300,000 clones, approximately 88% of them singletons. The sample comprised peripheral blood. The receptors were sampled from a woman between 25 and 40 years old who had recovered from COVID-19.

The CDR3 spells CSVSGGPAGELFF. The CDR3 coding sequence is TGCAGCGTATCGGGGGGGCCCGCCGGGGAGCTGTTTTTT. The genes are TRBV29-1 and TRBJ2-2; 8 nucleotides agree with TRBD2. The V gene's germline CDR1 is SQVTM and CDR2 ANQGSEA. Germline trimming cut 6 bases from V and 6 bases from J; bases unmatched to any gene: 6. This CDR3 comprises 13 residues.

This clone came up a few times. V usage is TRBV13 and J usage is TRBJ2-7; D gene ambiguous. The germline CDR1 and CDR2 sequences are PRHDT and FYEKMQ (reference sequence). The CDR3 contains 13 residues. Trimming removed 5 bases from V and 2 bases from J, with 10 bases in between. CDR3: CASSPPSAYEQYF. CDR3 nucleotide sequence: TGTGCCAGCAGCCCGCCGAGCGCCTACGAGCAGTACTTC.

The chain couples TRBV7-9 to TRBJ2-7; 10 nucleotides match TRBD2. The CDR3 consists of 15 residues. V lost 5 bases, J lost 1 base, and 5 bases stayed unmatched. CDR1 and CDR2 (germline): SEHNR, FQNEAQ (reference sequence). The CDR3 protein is CASSPGTSESYEQYF. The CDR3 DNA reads TGTGCCAGCAGCCCCGGGACTAGCGAATCCTACGAGCAGTACTTC.

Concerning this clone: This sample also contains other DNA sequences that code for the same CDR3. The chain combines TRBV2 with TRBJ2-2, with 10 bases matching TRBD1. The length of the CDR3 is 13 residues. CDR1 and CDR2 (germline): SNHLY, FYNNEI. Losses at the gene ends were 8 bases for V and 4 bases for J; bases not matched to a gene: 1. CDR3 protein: CASRDRGTGELFF. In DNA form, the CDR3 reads TGTGCCAGCCGGGACAGGGGCACCGGGGAGCTGTTTTTT.

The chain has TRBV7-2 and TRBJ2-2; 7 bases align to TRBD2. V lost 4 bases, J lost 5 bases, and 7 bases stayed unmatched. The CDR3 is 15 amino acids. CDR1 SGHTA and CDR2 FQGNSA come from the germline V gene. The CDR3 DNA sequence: TGTGCCAGCAGCTCGTTTCGGGGGGAGACCGGGGAGCTGTTTTTT. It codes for CASSSFRGETGELFF.

Written as DNA, the CDR3 is TGTGCCAGCAGCGCCAGGCGAGGAGGGACAGGGGATGGCTACACCTTC. Amino acid sequence: CASSARRGGTGDGYTF. J is TRBJ1-2 and V is TRBV28; 10 bases fit TRBD1. Unmatched junction bases numbered 13, after V lost 6 bases and J lost 6 bases. The CDR3 extends over 16 amino acids. Germline V gene data show CDR1 as MDHEN and CDR2 as SYDVKM.

In nucleotides, the CDR3 is TGTGCCAGCGGTGCGGGACTGTACAATGAGCAGTTCTTC. Translation gives CASGAGLYNEQFF. The rearrangement joins TRBV2 to TRBJ2-1; TRBD2 might be the D (6 bases). Trimming left V 8 bases short and J 4 bases short, with 12 bases between. CDR3 size: 13 residues. Germline V gives CDR1 SNHLY, CDR2 FYNNEI.

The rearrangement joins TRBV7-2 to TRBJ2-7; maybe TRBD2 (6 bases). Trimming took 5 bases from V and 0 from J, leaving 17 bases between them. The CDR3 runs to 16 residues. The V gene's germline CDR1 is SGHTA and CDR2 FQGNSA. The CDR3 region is CASSPSSALSSYEQYF. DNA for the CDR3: TGTGCCAGCAGCCCCTCTAGCGCACTAAGCTCCTACGAGCAGTACTTC. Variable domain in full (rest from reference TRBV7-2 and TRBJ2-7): GAGVSQSPSNKVTEKGKDVELRCDPISGHTALYWYRQSLGQGLEFLIYFQGNSAPDKSGLPSDRFSAERTGGSVSTLTIQRTQQEDSAVYLCASSPSSALSSYEQYFGPGTRLTVT.

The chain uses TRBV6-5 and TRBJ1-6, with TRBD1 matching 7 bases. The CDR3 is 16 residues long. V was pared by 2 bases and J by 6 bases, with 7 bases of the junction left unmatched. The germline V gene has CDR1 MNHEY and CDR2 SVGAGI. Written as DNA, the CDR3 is TGTGCCAGCAGTTACCCGACGACAGGGCCTAATTCACCCCTCCACTTT. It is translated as CASSYPTTGPNSPLHF.

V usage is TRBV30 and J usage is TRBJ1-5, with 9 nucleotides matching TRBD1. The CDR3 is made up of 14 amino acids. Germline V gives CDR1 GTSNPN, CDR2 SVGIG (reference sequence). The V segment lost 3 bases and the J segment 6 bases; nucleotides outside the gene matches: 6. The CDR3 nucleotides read TGTGCCTGGAGGGGACAGGGCCAAAGTCAGCCCCAGCATTTT. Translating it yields CAWRGQGQSQPQHF.

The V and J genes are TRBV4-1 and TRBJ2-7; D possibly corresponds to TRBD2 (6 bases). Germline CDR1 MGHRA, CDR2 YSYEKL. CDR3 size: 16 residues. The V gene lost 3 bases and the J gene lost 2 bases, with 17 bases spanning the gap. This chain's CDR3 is CASSQTPGLRTYEQYF. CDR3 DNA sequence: TGCGCCAGCAGCCAGACGCCCGGACTAAGAACCTACGAGCAGTACTTC.

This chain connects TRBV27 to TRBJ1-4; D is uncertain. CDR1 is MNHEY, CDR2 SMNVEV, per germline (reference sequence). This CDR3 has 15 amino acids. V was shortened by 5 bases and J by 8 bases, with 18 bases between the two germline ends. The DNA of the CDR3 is TGTGCCAGCAGTCCCAGTCCCGCTCTGGGCGAAAAACTGTTTTTT. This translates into CASSPSPALGEKLFF.

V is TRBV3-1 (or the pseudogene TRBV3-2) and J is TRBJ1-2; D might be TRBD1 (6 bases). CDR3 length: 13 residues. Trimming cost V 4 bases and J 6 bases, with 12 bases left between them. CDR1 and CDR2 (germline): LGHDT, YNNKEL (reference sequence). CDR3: CASSPGGGDGYTF. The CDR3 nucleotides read TGTGCCAGCAGCCCGGGGGGGGGCGATGGCTACACCTTC.

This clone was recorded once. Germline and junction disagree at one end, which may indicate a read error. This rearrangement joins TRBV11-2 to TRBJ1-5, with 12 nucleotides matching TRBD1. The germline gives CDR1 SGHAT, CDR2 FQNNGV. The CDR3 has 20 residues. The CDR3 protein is CARSLEVGTGGMKSNQPQHF. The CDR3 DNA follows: TGTGCCAGGAGCTTAGAAGTAGGGACAGGGGGCATGAAGAGCAATCAGCCCCAGCATTTT.

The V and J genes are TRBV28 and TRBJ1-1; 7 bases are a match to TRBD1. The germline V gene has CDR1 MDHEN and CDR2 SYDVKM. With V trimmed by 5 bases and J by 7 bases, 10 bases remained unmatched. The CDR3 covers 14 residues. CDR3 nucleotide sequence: TGTGCCAGCAGTGTCGGAGGACAGGACTTTGAAGCTTTCTTT. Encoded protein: CASSVGGQDFEAFF.

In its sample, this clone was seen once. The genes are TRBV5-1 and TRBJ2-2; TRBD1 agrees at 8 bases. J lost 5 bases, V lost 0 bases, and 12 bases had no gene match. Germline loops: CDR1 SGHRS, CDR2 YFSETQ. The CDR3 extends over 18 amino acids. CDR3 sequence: CASSLALSRTGRTGELFF. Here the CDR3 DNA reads TGCGCCAGCAGCTTGGCCCTTTCAAGGACAGGGCGTACCGGGGAGCTGTTTTTT.

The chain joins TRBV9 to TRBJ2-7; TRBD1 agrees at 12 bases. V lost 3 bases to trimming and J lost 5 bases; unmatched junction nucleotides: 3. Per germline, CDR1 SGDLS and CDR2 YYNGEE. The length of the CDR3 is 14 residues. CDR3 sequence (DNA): TGTGCCAGCAGCGGAGGGACAGGGGGCAACGAGCAGTACTTC. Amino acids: CASSGGTGGNEQYF.

CDR3 bases: TGTGCCAGCAGCTTACGGTCTGACGGAGACGAGCAGTACTTC. Protein: CASSLRSDGDEQYF. V and J are TRBV11-2 and TRBJ2-7; D is unresolved. The CDR3 has 14 residues. Trimming stripped 2 bases from V and 5 bases from J, with 13 bases between. Germline V gene data show CDR1 as SGHAT and CDR2 as FQNNGV.

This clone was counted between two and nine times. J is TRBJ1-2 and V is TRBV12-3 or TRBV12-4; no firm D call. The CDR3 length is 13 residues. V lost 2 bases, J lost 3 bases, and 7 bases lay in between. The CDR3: CASSLREYYGYTF. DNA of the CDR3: TGTGCCAGCAGTTTAAGGGAGTACTATGGCTACACCTTC.

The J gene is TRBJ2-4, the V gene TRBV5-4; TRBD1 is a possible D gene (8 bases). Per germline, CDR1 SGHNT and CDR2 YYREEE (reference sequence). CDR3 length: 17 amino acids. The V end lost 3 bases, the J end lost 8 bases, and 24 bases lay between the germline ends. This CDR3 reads CASSSATDRAGRDIQYF. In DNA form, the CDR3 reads TGTGCCAGCAGCTCGGCGACGGACAGGGCGGGGAGGGACATTCAGTACTTC.

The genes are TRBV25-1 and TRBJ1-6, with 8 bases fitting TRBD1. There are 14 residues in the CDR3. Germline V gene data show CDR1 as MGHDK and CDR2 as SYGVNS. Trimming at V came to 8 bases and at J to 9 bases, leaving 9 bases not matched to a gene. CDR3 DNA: TGTGCCAGCCGGCCCACAGGGGGGGTTTCACCCCTCCACTTT. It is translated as CASRPTGGVSPLHF.

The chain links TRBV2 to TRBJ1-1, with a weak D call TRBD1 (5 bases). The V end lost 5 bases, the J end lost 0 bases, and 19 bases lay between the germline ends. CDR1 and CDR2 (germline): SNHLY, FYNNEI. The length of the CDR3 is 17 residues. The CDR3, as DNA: TGTGCCAGCAGTAAACTCTTCCTCCGGACAATGAACACTGAAGCTTTCTTT. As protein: CASSKLFLRTMNTEAFF.